Presented here are 19 T cell receptor beta chains from one specimen sequenced in a study of T cells after posttransplantation cyclophosphamide. Generated by immunoSEQ multiplex PCR, the TCRdb table keeps only in-frame clones and is missing some. The sample has 25,000 or so clones; about 83% are singletons. Sequenced: PBMCs. The receptor source for this set is a woman aged 55-75 years with a blood cancer, CMV-positive, and with a related stem cell donor.

This clone has only one observation. V gene TRBV7-9 combines with J gene TRBJ2-1, with 11 bases lining up with TRBD2. Germline loops: CDR1 SEHNR, CDR2 FQNEAQ (reference sequence). The CDR3 runs 15 residues. Losses at the gene ends were 10 bases for V and 2 bases for J; bases not matched to a gene: 7. The CDR3, as DNA: TGTGCCACGGCGCTACTAGCGGGAGCCTACAATGAGCAGTTCTTC. Translated, it gives CATALLAGAYNEQFF. The whole variable domain, filled in from reference TRBV7-9 and TRBJ2-1, reads DTGVSQNPRHKITKRGQNVTFRCDPISEHNRLYWYRQTLGQGPEFLTYFQNEAQLEKSRLLSDRFSAERPKGSFSTLEIQRTEQGDSAMYLCATALLAGAYNEQFFGPGTRLTVL.

The chain is built from TRBV5-4 and TRBJ2-5, with 10 bases fitting TRBD1. The J segment lost 7 bases and the V segment lost 3 bases, leaving 9 bases of the junction unmatched. CDR1 is SGHNT and CDR2 is YYREEE in the germline V gene (reference sequence). The length of the CDR3 is 15 residues. The CDR3 reads CASSSSGQGTGTQYF. As DNA, the CDR3 is TGTGCCAGCAGCTCCTCGGGACAGGGGACGGGGACCCAGTACTTC.

The chain combines TRBV9 with TRBJ1-4, with 9 bases identical to TRBD1. The CDR3 totals 14 residues. Trimming removed 4 bases from V and 7 bases from J; junction bases left unmatched: 5. The germline CDR1 and CDR2 sequences are SGDLS and YYNGEE. CDR3 DNA sequence: TGTGCCAGCAGCACTTCGGACAGGGGTGAAAAACTGTTTTTT. Its protein product is CASSTSDRGEKLFF.

The rearrangement uses TRBV19 and TRBJ2-4, with 10 bases identical to TRBD1. Looked up from germline, CDR1 is LNHDA and CDR2 is SQIVND (reference sequence). This CDR3 is built from 14 residues. Unmatched junction bases numbered 9, after V lost 8 bases and J lost 8 bases. The CDR3 reads CASRPGQGLDIQYF. The CDR3 DNA sequence: TGTGCCAGTCGGCCGGGACAGGGGTTAGACATTCAGTACTTC.

This clone was detected only once. The J gene is TRBJ2-3, the V gene TRBV9, with 8 bases that match TRBD2. The germline V gene encodes CDR1 SGDLS and CDR2 YYNGEE. This CDR3 is built from 16 residues. Trimming removed 3 bases from V and 5 bases from J; junction bases left unmatched: 11. The DNA of the CDR3 is TGTGCCAGCAGCGCCCACTCGGCGGGAGGCAGAGATACGCAGTATTTT. It yields the protein CASSAHSAGGRDTQYF. Together with reference TRBV9 and TRBJ2-3, the CDR3 gives the full variable domain: DSGVTQTPKHLITATGQRVTLRCSPRSGDLSVYWYQQSLDQGLQFLIQYYNGEERAKGNILERFSAQQFPDLHSELNLSSLELGDSALYFCASSAHSAGGRDTQYFGPGTRLTVL.

This chain connects TRBV4-1 to TRBJ2-1; TRBD2 agrees at 11 bases. The CDR3 sequence is 16 residues long. In germline, CDR1 is MGHRA, CDR2 YSYEKL. J gave up 5 bases and V 3 bases, and 6 bases lay outside the gene matches. CDR3 nucleotides: TGCGCCAGCAGCCAGGGGGGACTAGCGGACGACAATGAGCAGTTCTTC. Translation: CASSQGGLADDNEQFF.

This clone was observed a single time. The genes are TRBV5-8 and TRBJ1-2, with 11 positions matching TRBD1. Trimming at V came to 4 bases and at J to 3 bases, leaving 5 bases not matched to a gene. Germline CDR1 is SGHTS and CDR2 is YDEGEE. The CDR3 is made up of 15 amino acids. In nucleotides, the CDR3 is TGTGCCAGCAGCCCAGGGGGACAGGGGGACTATGGCTACACCTTC. Its protein is CASSPGGQGDYGYTF.

This CDR3 is CASSQGAGANVLTF. The CDR3 DNA reads as TGTGCCAGCAGTCAAGGGGCTGGGGCCAACGTCCTGACTTTC. V usage is TRBV25-1 and J usage is TRBJ2-6; D may be TRBD1 (5 bases). Germline V lookup: CDR1 MGHDK, CDR2 SYGVNS. CDR3 size: 14 residues. V was shortened by 5 bases and J by 2 bases, with 7 bases between the two germline ends. Drawing the rest from reference TRBV25-1 and TRBJ2-6, the complete variable domain is EADIYQTPRYLVIGTGKKITLECSQTMGHDKMYWYQQDPGMELHLIHYSYGVNSTEKGDLSSESTVSRIRTEHFPLTLESARPSHTSQYLCASSQGAGANVLTFGAGSRLTVL.

This rearrangement joins TRBV14 to TRBJ1-2, with unresolved D. Trimming shortened V by 5 bases and J by 6 bases, and 22 bases separated the two germline ends. This CDR3 has 16 amino acids. Germline values: CDR1 SGHDN, CDR2 FVKESK. The DNA of the CDR3 is TGTGCCAGCAGCGAGTTGGGTCGGAGTGCTTTCGATGGCTACACCTTC. Its protein is CASSELGRSAFDGYTF.

This chain joins TRBV7-9 and TRBJ2-7; D is perhaps TRBD1 (5 bases). CDR3 length equals 13 residues. V shed 4 bases and J shed 1 base, with 8 bases lying between them. Looked up from germline, CDR1 is SEHNR and CDR2 is FQNEAQ (reference sequence). The CDR3 spells CASSSRQSYEQYF. The CDR3 DNA is TGTGCCAGCAGCTCGCGACAGTCCTACGAGCAGTACTTC.

The rearrangement links TRBV6-6 to TRBJ1-5; 7 positions agree with TRBD1. The CDR3 has 14 amino acids. The germline gives CDR1 MNHNY, CDR2 SVGAGI (reference sequence). V trimming: 7 bases; J trimming: 8 bases; junction bases outside the gene matches: 11. The CDR3 is CASTQGGDRKPQHF. CDR3 in DNA: TGTGCCAGCACCCAGGGGGGAGACCGGAAGCCCCAGCATTTT.

The chain employs TRBV6-6 and TRBJ2-1; 7 bases align to TRBD1. The CDR3 length is 16 residues. With V trimmed by 8 bases and J by 8 bases, 18 bases remained unmatched. Per the germline V gene, CDR1 is MNHNY and CDR2 is SVGAGI (reference sequence). The CDR3 DNA reads as TGTGCCAGCTGGGGCCCGGGACAGCAAATATTAGATGAGCAGTTCTTC. Translated: CASWGPGQQILDEQFF.

The J gene is TRBJ2-7, the V gene TRBV5-5; 9 positions agree with TRBD1. V shed 1 base, J shed 3 bases, and the junction held 5 bases outside the gene matches. The CDR3 consists of 15 residues. Germline V CDR1 and CDR2: SGHKS, YYEKEE (reference sequence). The DNA for the CDR3 is TGTGCCAGCAGCTTGTCCGGACAGGGGAACTACGAGCAGTACTTC. Translation gives CASSLSGQGNYEQYF.

The V gene is TRBV10-3, the J gene TRBJ1-2; possibly TRBD1 for D (6 bases). Germline V gives CDR1 ENHRY, CDR2 SYGVKD. CDR3 length: 14 amino acids. V dropped 0 bases and J dropped 7 bases, with 12 bases sitting between them. In DNA form, the CDR3 reads TGTGCCATCAGTGAGTCGAATACAGGGACTGGCTACACCTTC. Amino acids: CAISESNTGTGYTF.

The chain joins TRBV30 to TRBJ2-7; 7 nucleotides agree with TRBD1. Looked up from germline, CDR1 is GTSNPN and CDR2 is SVGIG (reference sequence). The CDR3 is made up of 12 amino acids. The J segment lost 9 bases and the V segment lost 3 bases, leaving 8 bases of the junction unmatched. The CDR3 loop reads CAWSAGQAGQYF. The CDR3 DNA follows: TGTGCCTGGAGCGCCGGACAGGCTGGGCAGTACTTC.

The chain has TRBV30 and TRBJ1-2; 9 bases map to TRBD1. CDR1 is GTSNPN, CDR2 SVGIG, per germline (reference sequence). The CDR3 is 15 amino acids. V shed 0 bases, J shed 7 bases, and the junction held 9 bases outside the gene matches. CDR3 residues: CAWSVQGTGRPGYTF. The CDR3 nucleotides read TGTGCCTGGAGTGTACAGGGGACAGGGAGGCCTGGCTACACCTTC.

As concerns this clone: The sample carries other DNA sequences with the same CDR3. CDR3 DNA: TGTGCCACCAGCAGAGCGACTAGCGGAGAGACCCAGTACTTC. Translation: CATSRATSGETQYF. The chain carries TRBV15 and TRBJ2-5; 9 bases are shared with TRBD2. CDR1 is LNHNV and CDR2 is YYDKDF in the germline V gene (reference sequence). This CDR3 is built from 14 residues. V lost 1 base, J lost 4 bases, and 1 base stayed unmatched. Full variable domain (remainder filled in from reference TRBV15 and TRBJ2-5): DAMVIQNPRYQVTQFGKPVTLSCSQTLNHNVMYWYQQKSSQAPKLLFHYYDKDFNNEADTPDNFQSRRPNTSFCFLDIRSPGLGDTAMYLCATSRATSGETQYFGPGTRLLVL.

The rearrangement links TRBV11-3 to TRBJ1-2, with unresolved D. Looked up from germline, CDR1 is SGHNT and CDR2 is YENEEA. The CDR3 has 13 amino acids. V dropped 10 bases and J dropped 2 bases, with 14 bases sitting between them. The DNA of the CDR3 is TGTGCCACCAAAATGTGGCAAAACTATGGCTACACCTTC. Protein product: CATKMWQNYGYTF.

V is TRBV5-1 and J is TRBJ2-7, with TRBD2 identical over 10 bases. CDR1 and CDR2 (germline): SGHRS, YFSETQ. This CDR3 region has 16 residues. With V trimmed by 3 bases and J by 2 bases, 8 bases remained unmatched. CDR3 sequence reads: CASSYLAGDRTYEQYF. CDR3 sequence (DNA): TGCGCCAGCAGCTACCTAGCGGGAGACCGAACCTACGAGCAGTACTTC.